This TCR beta chain was sequenced in a study of T cells in Graves' hyperthyroidism and ophthalmopathy. Across the whole study: Specimen type is peripheral blood, collected at initial diagnosis prior to any treatment.

Amplified regions were TCR beta CDR3 sequences from RNA transcripts. During a first-round RT-PCR of the TCR CDR3, the HTBI primer set was used. TCRdb reprocessed the multiplex PCR reads with MiXCR, giving one entry per CDR3 protein. Here the sample spans approximately 400,000 distinct CDR3 sequences, around a quarter being singletons. The study enrolled patients aged 18 to 65 with newly diagnosed hyperthyroidism of under 2 months' duration. CDR3 size: 14 residues. Germline V lookup: CDR1 LNHDA, CDR2 SQIVND (reference sequence). V lost 3 bases and J lost 7, with 15 bases in between. The clonotype comes from a middle-aged man with Graves' hyperthyroidism. The sequenced sample consisted of blood. The chain joins TRBV19 to TRBJ1-1, with D unclear. CDR3 nucleotides: TGTGCCAGTAGTATGGACTGGGCTGTCGGTGAAGCTTTCTTT. Protein product: CASSMDWAVGEAFF.